This is a list of T cell receptor beta chains from one sample in a study of T cells after yellow fever vaccination. TCRdb reanalysed the 5' RACE reads using MiXCR and keeps one entry per CDR3 protein. The sample carries 300,000 or so distinct CDR3 sequences, 10% to 15% recorded once. Sequencing was performed on CD4+ T cells sorted from PBMCs, taken 45 days after the yellow fever booster vaccination. These receptors all come from a man between 25 and 39 years old who received the YFV17D yellow fever vaccine. Both conserved end residues are trimmed from each CDR3. Size is omitted from some rows. Given values are once, few, many or a class for expanded clones.

>TRBJ2-5|.|TRBV19
ASSPTATQETQY
>TRBJ2-1|.|TRBV7-2
ASSLRLAGANEQF
>TRBJ2-7|few|TRBV14
ASSHSGGATYEQY
>TRBJ2-7|few|TRBV5-1
ASSFSTYRGADSYEQY
>TRBJ1-5|.|TRBV12-3/TRBV12-4
ASTRLQGAGQPQH
>TRBJ2-7|.|TRBV6-5
ASSYEGAAGEQY
>TRBJ2-2|few|TRBV29-1
SVEDRARGELF
>TRBJ1-2|.|TRBV7-2
ASSLAGGFSLLGYT
>TRBJ2-1|.|TRBV18
ASSLGGEPYNEQF
>TRBJ2-7|few|TRBV4-2
ASSPTNFIAGEPSYEQY
>TRBJ2-3|.|TRBV5-1
ASWTALGGADTQY
>TRBJ2-5|few|TRBV28
ASSTTGTGEVGFRAQY
>TRBJ2-1|.|TRBV5-1
ASSPSGSLYNEQF
>TRBJ2-4|few|TRBV28
ASTKQQIAKNIQY
>TRBJ2-5|few|TRBV7-9
ASSLERGLAGETQY
>TRBJ1-5|few|TRBV12-3/TRBV12-4
ASSDGFEPQH
>TRBJ2-7|.|TRBV20-1
SAARQAGGIYEQY
>TRBJ2-2|.|TRBV19
AAGGPANTGELF
>TRBJ2-1|few|TRBV11-2
ASSDRTSGRSSGSYNEQF
>TRBJ1-5|few|TRBV12-3/TRBV12-4
ASTLDSYSNQPQH
>TRBJ2-1|.|TRBV12-3/TRBV12-4
ASGRSYQGTRGNEQF
>TRBJ2-1|few|TRBV7-2
ASSFDSRRF
>TRBJ2-3|few|TRBV5-6
ASSLAVADTQY
>TRBJ2-5|.|TRBV3-1
ASSHGPTSGGETQY
>TRBJ2-5|.|TRBV6-5
ASSYSQLLETQY
>TRBJ1-6|few|TRBV7-2
ASSLQGYQGSSGPLH
>TRBJ2-6|.|TRBV11-1
ASRLPPLAENFSGANVLT
>TRBJ2-4|few|TRBV18
ASSHQGTGAKNIQY
>TRBJ2-2|.|TRBV7-9
ASSEIAGGGPGELF
>TRBJ1-1|few|TRBV20-1
SARELGANTEAF
>TRBJ2-2|.|TRBV20-1
SARDLGELF
>TRBJ2-7|.|TRBV18
ASSPTSGMTYEQY
>TRBJ2-7|.|TRBV30
AWSLAGGFYEQY